This TCR beta chain comes out of a study of STAT5B mutations in CD4+ large granular lymphocyte leukemia. General observations from the study: TRBV06-family usage was enriched in top patient clones (8/27) versus controls (2/35). Main leukemic clonotypes were patient-specific, but about 26% appeared at low frequency elsewhere.

With V trimmed by 0 bases and J by 2 bases, 10 bases remained unmatched. The CDR3 spans 20 residues. Germline V gene lookup returns CDR1 SGHNT and CDR2 YENEEA. Concerning this clone: Its matching antigen is unknown.

The data were produced by immunoSEQ multiplex PCR, yet TCRdb's version contains in-frame clones alone and is incomplete. Altogether 20,000 to 25,000 clones are present, about two thirds being singletons, with the ten largest covering about 0.6%. The source of this sequence is a human donor in good health. J is TRBJ2-2 and V is TRBV11-3; 12 bases line up with TRBD2. What was sequenced was CD4+ T cells from blood buffy coats. This chain's CDR3 is CASSLDLGLAGPLNTGELFF. The DNA for the CDR3 is TGTGCCAGCAGCTTAGATCTTGGACTAGCGGGACCACTAAACACCGGGGAGCTGTTTTTT.